These 17 T cell receptor beta chains came from one sample sequenced in a study of T-cell memory formation after mild COVID-19. TCRdb ran MiXCR on the 5' RACE reads and lists one entry per CDR3 protein. The data contain almost 550,000 distinct CDR3 sequences, about a fifth of them seen just once; the ten biggest clones take up approximately 13%. The sample consisted of PBMCs or a T cell subset sorted from them (not recorded which). These receptors originate from an adult woman who had mild COVID-19 (a few samples of this study predate the infection). Cell type and time point are not known.

CDR3 sequence (DNA): TGTGCCAGCAGCGGGGCCTCGGCAGGGCACCCCTACGAGCAGTACTTC. It specifies CASSGASAGHPYEQYF. The V and J genes are TRBV5-6 and TRBJ2-7; a weak D match, TRBD1 (5 bases). Between the trimmed V and J ends, which lost 4 bases and 2 bases, there was a span of 19 bases. There are 16 residues in the CDR3. Looked up from germline, CDR1 is SGHDT and CDR2 is YYEEEE.

This rearrangement joins TRBV12-3 or TRBV12-4 to TRBJ2-3; D remains ambiguous. Trimming stripped 1 base from V and 0 bases from J, with 5 bases between. CDR3 size: 14 residues. Here the CDR3 DNA reads TGTGCCAGCAGTTTAGAGGCGAGCACAGATACGCAGTATTTT. Translation: CASSLEASTDTQYF.

The V call is TRBV30, the J call TRBJ2-5, with TRBD2 matching over 12 bases. The CDR3 covers 18 residues. V was clipped by 5 bases and J by 3 bases; unmatched bases: 16. Germline V gives CDR1 GTSNPN, CDR2 SVGIG (reference sequence). The CDR3 protein is CAWAQGRLAGDEEETQYF. In nucleotides, the CDR3 is TGTGCCTGGGCCCAAGGTCGACTAGCGGGAGATGAGGAAGAGACCCAGTACTTC.

In DNA, the CDR3 is TGTGCCAGCAGCCCGTCTCCGGGAATCTTCAATGAGCAGTTCTTC. Translated: CASSPSPGIFNEQFF. The genes are TRBV5-6 and TRBJ2-1; D is perhaps TRBD2 (5 bases). V was clipped by 4 bases and J by 6 bases, with 17 bases between them. CDR1 and CDR2 from the germline V gene are SGHDT and YYEEEE. The CDR3 is made up of 15 amino acids.

The chain joins TRBV9 to TRBJ1-2; 7 bases align to TRBD1. CDR3 size: 15 residues. Germline V CDR1 and CDR2: SGDLS, YYNGEE. The trim removed 0 bases at V and 4 bases at J, leaving 6 bases unmatched. CDR3 nucleotide sequence: TGTGCCAGCAGCGTAGATGGGGACAGTTCCTATGGCTACACCTTC. This translates into CASSVDGDSSYGYTF.

V is TRBV5-1 and J is TRBJ2-7, with a possible D match to TRBD1 (6 bases). Deletions cut 0 bases from V and 1 base from J, with 14 bases between. This CDR3 contains 16 residues. CDR1 is SGHRS, CDR2 YFSETQ, per germline. This CDR3 is CASSLEGSRGSYEQYF. CDR3 coding DNA: TGCGCCAGCAGCTTGGAGGGGTCGAGGGGGTCCTACGAGCAGTACTTC.

This chain links TRBV18 with TRBJ2-1; D is perhaps TRBD1 (6 bases). This CDR3 is built from 15 residues. V was clipped by 5 bases and J by 8 bases, with 19 bases between them. CDR1 and CDR2 from the germline V gene are KGHSH and LQKENI. CDR3 nucleotide sequence: TGTGCCAGCTCAAGGCATGCCGGGACATCGGATGAGCAGTTCTTC. This sequence encodes CASSRHAGTSDEQFF.

This clonotype was seen more than once but under ten times. The rearrangement joins TRBV6-1 to TRBJ1-2, with 9 bases identical to TRBD1. CDR1 MNHNS and CDR2 SASEGT come from the germline V gene. This CDR3 has 15 residues. Trimming at V came to 6 bases and at J to 5 bases, leaving 10 bases not matched to a gene. The CDR3 region is CASRPGGGTGYGYTF. DNA of the CDR3: TGTGCCAGCAGGCCGGGAGGGGGGACAGGGTATGGCTACACCTTC.

The chain combines TRBV24-1 with TRBJ2-3; TRBD2 might be the D (6 bases). Germline V lookup: CDR1 KGHDR, CDR2 SFDVKD. The CDR3 consists of 15 residues. Trimming cost V 8 bases and J 3 bases, with 17 bases left between them. The CDR3 bases are TGTGCCACCACGGCGGGTAGCGGTTGGACAGATACGCAGTATTTT. Translating it yields CATTAGSGWTDTQYF.

Only a few counts were recorded for this clonotype. This chain joins TRBV5-6 and TRBJ2-1; 12 bases agree with TRBD2. V shed 0 bases, J shed 3 bases, and the junction held 4 bases outside the gene matches. This CDR3 is 17 amino acids long. Per the germline V gene, CDR1 is SGHDT and CDR2 is YYEEEE. CDR3 loop: CASSLATSGGFYNEQFF. Written as DNA, the CDR3 is TGTGCCAGCAGCTTGGCTACTAGCGGGGGGTTCTACAATGAGCAGTTCTTC.

The chain recombines TRBV11-2 with TRBJ2-3; D is unresolved. The CDR3 spans 18 residues. The V gene lost 4 bases and the J gene lost 0 bases, with 20 bases spanning the gap. The germline gives CDR1 SGHAT, CDR2 FQNNGV. The CDR3 region is CASSWDGLGGASTDTQYF. The CDR3 DNA reads TGTGCCAGCAGCTGGGATGGTCTTGGCGGTGCTAGCACAGATACGCAGTATTTT.

The rearrangement joins TRBV11-3 to TRBJ2-1; a weak D match, TRBD2 (6 bases). The CDR3 contains 15 residues. V was shortened by 0 bases and J by 4 bases, with 10 bases between the two germline ends. The germline V gene encodes CDR1 SGHNT and CDR2 YENEEA. The CDR3 DNA follows: TGTGCCAGCAGCTTAGACGCGGGGAGTTACAATGAGCAGTTCTTC. Encoded protein: CASSLDAGSYNEQFF. Full variable domain (rest looked up from reference TRBV11-3 and TRBJ2-1): EAGVVQSPRYKIIEKKQPVAFWCNPISGHNTLYWYLQNLGQGPELLIRYENEEAVDDSQLPKDRFSAERLKGVDSTLKIQPAELGDSAVYLCASSLDAGSYNEQFFGPGTRLTVL.

The gene calls are TRBV5-1 and TRBJ2-3; 8 bases are shared with TRBD1. CDR3 length: 17 amino acids. Germline V gene data show CDR1 as SGHRS and CDR2 as YFSETQ. V shed 0 bases, J shed 3 bases, and the junction held 9 bases outside the gene matches. The CDR3 sequence: CASSLVPGGVGTDTQYF. The CDR3 region has the DNA TGCGCCAGCAGCTTGGTTCCAGGGGGCGTAGGGACAGATACGCAGTATTTT.

The chain joins TRBV27 to TRBJ1-1, with D perhaps matching TRBD1 (5 bases). The ends were cut back, 3 bases at V and 3 bases at J, with 14 bases in the middle. The CDR3 has 15 amino acids. Germline lookup yields CDR1 MNHEY and CDR2 SMNVEV (reference sequence). The CDR3 loop reads CASSFGRMGDTEAFF. DNA for the CDR3: TGTGCCAGCAGTTTTGGTAGGATGGGGGACACTGAAGCTTTCTTT.

The rearrangement links TRBV10-3 to TRBJ2-1; D may be TRBD2 (5 bases). The CDR3 has 14 amino acids. The germline gives CDR1 ENHRY, CDR2 SYGVKD. V lost 1 base to trimming and J lost 8 bases, with 12 bases between them. The CDR3, as DNA: TGTGCCATCAGTGAGTTCCCGGGAAGGGATGAGCAGTTCTTC. Its protein is CAISEFPGRDEQFF.

This chain joins TRBV6-4 and TRBJ2-7; D may be TRBD1 or TRBD2 (5 bases each). This CDR3 comprises 16 residues. Trimming removed 2 bases from V and 2 bases from J, with 16 bases in between. Germline V gene data show CDR1 as MRHNA and CDR2 as SNTAGT. The CDR3 coding sequence is TGTGCCAGCAGTGACGGTCCGGGACCTTCCCCCTACGAGCAGTACTTC. Translated, it gives CASSDGPGPSPYEQYF.

There are a few counts of this clonotype. The genes are TRBV6-5 and TRBJ1-4; unclear D gene. Germline-derived CDR1 and CDR2 are MNHEY and SVGAGI. V gave up 0 bases and J gave up 8 bases, with 13 bases separating them. This CDR3 has 15 amino acids. CDR3 nucleotide sequence: TGTGCCAGCAGTTACTCGGGAACGTTTCGGGAAAAACTGTTTTTT. This codes for CASSYSGTFREKLFF.